Listed below are T cell receptor beta chains from one sample, sequenced in a study of blood T cell repertoires in COVID-19. TCRdb's table, derived via immunoSEQ multiplex PCR, lists solely in-frame clones and lacks some. Of approximately 220,000 clones listed, approximately 90% are singletons. The sequenced material came from PBMCs or T cells enriched from blood (not recorded which). The origin of the receptors is a woman in her 40s with acute COVID-19. CDR3s leave out the opening cysteine and the closing phenylalanine or tryptophan.

v_call cdr3_aa
TRBV7-8 ASSLKPGGVNTEAF
TRBV5-1 ASSLTATNEKLF
TRBV6-5 ATGQGASRLAF
TRBV3-1/TRBV3-2 ASSQAQEGNTEAF
TRBV6-5 ASSYSQGDNSPLH
TRBV6-5 ASSSGLGQMNTEAF
TRBV29-1 SATRPGQGARVEKLF
TRBV7-2 ASSQWSGTGDGYT
TRBV4-3 ASSQDAIGNEKLF
TRBV11-2 ASSLLGLFGNTIY
TRBV27 ASSSLVSGWDNSPLH
TRBV19 ASKEGSTEAF
TRBV7-2 ASSFQATSGVEQY
TRBV18 ASSPVGGRTGELF
TRBV19 ASSIRGQGYGYT
TRBV24-1 ATSAGTDFNYGYT
TRBV14 ASSGLAAHRLLYNEQF
TRBV7-8 ASSLGREKTYEQY
TRBV11-2 ASSPGRIAGDGELF
TRBV19 ASSLDRDRYYNEQF
TRBV5-4 ASSLGSLRGGYT
TRBV11-2 ASSWPQGRANTGELF
TRBV28 ASSLGLQGNQPQH
TRBV15 ATSRDSKPNTEAF
TRBV6-5 ASSSNERKAF
TRBV19 ASSIGTGISYEQY
TRBV6-2/TRBV6-3 ASSPPGLSQPQH
TRBV3-1/TRBV3-2 ASSLGTSGGNEQF
TRBV3-1/TRBV3-2 ASSQEVMQAREETQY
TRBV7-3 ASSLGTGFYNEQF
TRBV7-2 ASSAPGYNSPLH
TRBV5-1 ASSEGQGNYGYT
TRBV29-1 SAFDRGVPTEAF
TRBV4-2 ASSPGSVELTNEKLF
TRBV5-1 ASSPLWRGGTGELF
TRBV7-9 ASSVLGIANTGELF
TRBV9 ASSVATGGYEQY